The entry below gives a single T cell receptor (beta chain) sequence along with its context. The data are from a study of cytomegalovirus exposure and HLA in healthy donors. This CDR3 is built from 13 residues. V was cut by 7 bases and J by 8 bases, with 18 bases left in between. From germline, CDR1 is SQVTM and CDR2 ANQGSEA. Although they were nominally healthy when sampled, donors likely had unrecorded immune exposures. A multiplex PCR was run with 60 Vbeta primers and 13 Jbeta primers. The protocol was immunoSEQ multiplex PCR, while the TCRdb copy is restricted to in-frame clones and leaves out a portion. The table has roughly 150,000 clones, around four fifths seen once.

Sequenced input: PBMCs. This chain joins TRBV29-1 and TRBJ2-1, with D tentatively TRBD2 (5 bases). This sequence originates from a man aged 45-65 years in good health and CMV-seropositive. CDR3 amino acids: CSAGLPPTYEQFF. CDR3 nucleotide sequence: TGCAGCGCCGGACTTCCCCCTACGTATGAGCAGTTCTTC.